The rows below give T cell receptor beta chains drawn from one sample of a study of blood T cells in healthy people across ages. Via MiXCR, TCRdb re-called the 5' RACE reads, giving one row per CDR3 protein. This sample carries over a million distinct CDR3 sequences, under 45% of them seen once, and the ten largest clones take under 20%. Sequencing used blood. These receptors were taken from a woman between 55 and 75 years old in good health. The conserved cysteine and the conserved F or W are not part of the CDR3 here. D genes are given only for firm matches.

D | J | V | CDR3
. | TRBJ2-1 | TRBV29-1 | SVEALVGNEQF
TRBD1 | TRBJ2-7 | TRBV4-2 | AGSQPGTALTYEQY
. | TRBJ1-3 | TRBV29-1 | SVEDARSSGNTIY
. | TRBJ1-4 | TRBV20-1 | SARPRRAANEKLF
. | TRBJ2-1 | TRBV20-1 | SAIGVGSVYNEQF
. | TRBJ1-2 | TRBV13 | ASSPKPDYGYT
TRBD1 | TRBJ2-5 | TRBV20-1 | SAATGGGETQY
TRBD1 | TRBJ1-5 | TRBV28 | ASSLDSGQHSNQPQH
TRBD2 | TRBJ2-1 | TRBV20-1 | SATTSGREYNEQF
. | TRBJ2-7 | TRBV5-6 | ASSLGGKPYEQY
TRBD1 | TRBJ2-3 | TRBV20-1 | SATWTGEPDTQY
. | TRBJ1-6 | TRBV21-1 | ASSQATDSPLH
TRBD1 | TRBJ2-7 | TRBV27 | ASRTGTGDEQY
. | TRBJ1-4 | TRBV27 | ASSLEGQKLF
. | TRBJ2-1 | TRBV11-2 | ASSLRGWRANEQF
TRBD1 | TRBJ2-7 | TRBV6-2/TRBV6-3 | ASSYRDRGRIASYEQY
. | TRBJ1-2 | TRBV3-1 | ASSPSFGVTYGYT
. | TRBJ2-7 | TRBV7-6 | ASSLSPGDSYEQY
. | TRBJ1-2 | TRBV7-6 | ASSLVQGGEYGYT
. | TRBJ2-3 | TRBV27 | ARIPSMSGGVTDTQY